The 31 T cell receptor beta chains given below trace back to one sample, sequenced in a study of cytomegalovirus exposure and HLA in healthy donors. This PCR relied on a set of 60 Vbeta primers and 13 Jbeta primers. The method was immunoSEQ multiplex PCR; TCRdb's version includes in-frame clones alone and lacks a portion of them. This sample yields 150,000 to 200,000 clones, of which over 70% are seen a single time; around 2.2% belongs to the top ten. The specimen was PBMCs. These TCRs come from a woman aged 18-29 years in good health and CMV-seropositive.

V and J are TRBV16 and TRBJ2-1, with unresolved D. The CDR3 totals 15 residues. V was clipped by 2 bases and J by 0 bases, with 8 bases between them. Germline CDR1 reads KGHSY; CDR2 reads FQNENV. CDR3 residues: CASSQDVSSYNEQFF. CDR3 nucleotide sequence: TGTGCCAGCAGCCAAGATGTCAGCTCCTACAATGAGCAGTTCTTC. The full variable domain, in which reference TRBV16 and TRBJ2-1 provide the parts outside the CDR3, is GEEVAQTPKHLVRGEGQKAKLYCAPIKGHSYVFWYQQVLKNEFKFLISFQNENVFDETGMPKERFSAKCLPNSPCSLEIQATKLEDSAVYFCASSQDVSSYNEQFFGPGTRLTVL.

The CDR3 protein is CASSLLGGRQYF. The CDR3 coding sequence is TGTGCCAGCAGTTTACTTGGGGGGAGGCAGTACTTC. The V call is TRBV28, the J call TRBJ2-5; maybe TRBD2 (6 bases). V was cut by 2 bases and J by 11 bases, with 12 bases left in between. This CDR3 is built from 12 residues. Germline V CDR1 and CDR2: MDHEN, SYDVKM.

This chain links TRBV15 with TRBJ2-3; 9 nucleotides agree with TRBD2. CDR3 length: 16 amino acids. With V trimmed by 5 bases and J by 5 bases, 11 bases remained unmatched. In germline, CDR1 is LNHNV, CDR2 YYDKDF (reference sequence). The CDR3 DNA sequence: TGTGCCACCAGCGAGATAGCGGGGGCGGCGGGAGATACGCAGTATTTT. Translating it yields CATSEIAGAAGDTQYF.

V and J are TRBV19 and TRBJ2-7; D ambiguous. The germline gives CDR1 LNHDA, CDR2 SQIVND (reference sequence). The germline V and J ends were trimmed by 3 bases and 2 bases, with 8 bases remaining between them. This CDR3 comprises 13 residues. CDR3 sequence: CASSMAAAYEQYF. The CDR3 DNA is TGTGCCAGTAGTATGGCCGCCGCCTACGAGCAGTACTTC.

The chain has TRBV5-6 and TRBJ1-5; a weak D match, TRBD1 (5 bases). V dropped 1 base and J dropped 1 base, with 9 bases sitting between them. CDR3 length: 15 amino acids. The V gene's germline CDR1 is SGHDT and CDR2 YYEEEE. CDR3 nucleotide sequence: TGTGCCAGCAGCTTGATACAGGAGAGCAATCAGCCCCAGCATTTT. Amino acid sequence: CASSLIQESNQPQHF.

The chain joins TRBV4-1 to TRBJ2-6; the D is unclear. CDR1 and CDR2 (germline): MGHRA, YSYEKL. The length of the CDR3 is 15 residues. Deletions cut 5 bases from V and 4 bases from J, with 12 bases between. CDR3 region: CASSDAPGGANVLTF. The DNA of the CDR3 is TGCGCCAGCAGCGACGCACCCGGGGGGGCCAACGTCCTGACTTTC.

The genes are TRBV2 and TRBJ2-1, with 11 bases identical to TRBD2. J was trimmed by 5 bases and V by 6 bases; bases with no gene match: 9. This CDR3 region has 16 residues. Germline values: CDR1 SNHLY, CDR2 FYNNEI. The CDR3 nucleotides read TGTGCCAGCAGGTATAGCGGGGGGGCTCTCAACAATGAGCAGTTCTTC. Protein product: CASRYSGGALNNEQFF.

This chain joins TRBV5-6 and TRBJ1-5; maybe TRBD1 (5 bases). Trimming pared 4 bases from V and 6 bases from J, leaving 23 bases between. Germline lookup yields CDR1 SGHDT and CDR2 YYEEEE. The CDR3 loop spans 17 amino acids. The CDR3 is CASSGGGQATAPQPQHF. The CDR3, as DNA: TGTGCCAGCAGCGGGGGGGGTCAGGCCACCGCCCCTCAGCCCCAGCATTTT. Full variable domain (outside the CDR3, taken from reference TRBV5-6 and TRBJ1-5): DAGVTQSPTHLIKTRGQQVTLRCSPKSGHDTVSWYQQALGQGPQFIFQYYEEEERQRGNFPDRFSGHQFPNYSSELNVNALLLGDSALYLCASSGGGQATAPQPQHFGDGTRLSIL.

The table lists this clone with a few counts. This rearrangement joins TRBV5-5 to TRBJ1-6; TRBD1 is a possible D gene (6 bases). This CDR3 contains 14 residues. Deletions cut 6 bases from V and 7 bases from J, with 14 bases between. CDR1 SGHKS and CDR2 YYEKEE come from the germline V gene (reference sequence). The CDR3 bases are TGTGCCAGCATGCAGGGACAATCAAATTCACCCCTCCACTTT. It yields the protein CASMQGQSNSPLHF.

V usage is TRBV9 and J usage is TRBJ1-1, with D perhaps TRBD1 (6 bases). The CDR3 totals 13 residues. Trimming cost V 2 bases and J 11 bases, with 16 bases left between them. Germline V gene lookup returns CDR1 SGDLS and CDR2 YYNGEE. CDR3 region: CASSVGGDTGAFF. Written as DNA, the CDR3 is TGTGCCAGCAGCGTTGGGGGAGATACAGGGGCTTTCTTT. The variable domain in full, with the rest retrieved from reference TRBV9 and TRBJ1-1, is DSGVTQTPKHLITATGQRVTLRCSPRSGDLSVYWYQQSLDQGLQFLIQYYNGEERAKGNILERFSAQQFPDLHSELNLSSLELGDSALYFCASSVGGDTGAFFGQGTRLTVV.

The chain employs TRBV10-2 and TRBJ1-6; D is undetermined. V lost 4 bases and J lost 6, with 7 bases in between. The germline CDR1 and CDR2 sequences are WSHSY and SAAADI. This CDR3 is 13 amino acids long. DNA of the CDR3: TGCGCCAGCAGTGCAGGCTTTAATTCACCCCTCCACTTT. Translation gives CASSAGFNSPLHF.

The chain combines TRBV28 with TRBJ2-1; TRBD2 matches at 8 bases. J lost 5 bases, V lost 3 bases, and 6 bases had no gene match. The CDR3 consists of 15 residues. The germline V gene has CDR1 MDHEN and CDR2 SYDVKM. The CDR3 nucleotides are TGTGCCAGCAGTTTCCGGGGGGGCCCCCACAATGAGCAGTTCTTC. This encodes CASSFRGGPHNEQFF.

V and J are TRBV5-1 and TRBJ2-3; D perhaps matches TRBD1 (6 bases). CDR3 length equals 16 residues. Germline values: CDR1 SGHRS, CDR2 YFSETQ. V was shortened by 2 bases and J by 4 bases, with 17 bases between the two germline ends. CDR3 region: CASSLDGTNIADTQYF. Written as DNA, the CDR3 is TGCGCCAGCAGCTTAGACGGGACAAACATAGCAGATACGCAGTATTTT.

The rearrangement joins TRBV7-8 to TRBJ2-1, with D possibly being TRBD1 (7 bases). Germline CDR1 SGHVS, CDR2 FQNEAQ. V shed 0 bases and J shed 2 bases, with 20 bases lying between them. This CDR3 is built from 19 residues. The CDR3 DNA is TGTGCCAGCAGCTTAGCGGACTACAGGGGCCTTAAGACCTACAATGAGCAGTTCTTC. The encoded protein is CASSLADYRGLKTYNEQFF.

This chain links TRBV15 with TRBJ1-1; D remains ambiguous. The CDR3 covers 13 residues. Germline lookup yields CDR1 LNHNV and CDR2 YYDKDF (reference sequence). Trimming left V 3 bases short and J 11 bases short, with 16 bases between. In nucleotides, the CDR3 is TGTGCCACCAGCAGTGGGTACTGGGCTGCGGCTTTCTTT. Protein: CATSSGYWAAAFF.

The CDR3 here is CASSLAPAGYTEAFF. As DNA, the CDR3 is TGCGCCAGCAGCTTGGCCCCAGCAGGGTACACTGAAGCTTTCTTT. The chain carries TRBV5-1 and TRBJ1-1; D possibly corresponds to TRBD1 (5 bases). Germline CDR1 reads SGHRS; CDR2 reads YFSETQ. Trimming left V 0 bases short and J 3 bases short, with 12 bases between. CDR3 length: 15 amino acids.

The rearrangement uses TRBV7-9 and TRBJ1-1; 8 nucleotides match TRBD1. Unmatched junction bases numbered 9, after V lost 1 base and J lost 11 bases. CDR1 and CDR2 (germline): SEHNR, FQNEAQ (reference sequence). The CDR3 spans 14 residues. CDR3 region: CASSLGPTRDRAFF. CDR3 nucleotide sequence: TGTGCCAGCAGCTTAGGGCCAACCCGGGACAGGGCTTTCTTT.

In this sample, this clone turned up once. This chain connects TRBV2 to TRBJ1-1; 8 bases map to TRBD1. The CDR3 is 16 residues long. The germline V gene encodes CDR1 SNHLY and CDR2 FYNNEI. With V trimmed by 0 bases and J by 0 bases, 3 bases remained unmatched. CDR3 residues: CASSEATGAMNTEAFF. DNA of the CDR3: TGTGCCAGCAGTGAAGCGACAGGGGCCATGAACACTGAAGCTTTCTTT. The whole variable domain, filled in from reference TRBV2 and TRBJ1-1, reads EPEVTQTPSHQVTQMGQEVILRCVPISNHLYFYWYRQILGQKVEFLVSFYNNEISEKSEIFDDQFSVERPDGSNFTLKIRSTKLEDSAMYFCASSEATGAMNTEAFFGQGTRLTVV.

The gene calls are TRBV5-1 and TRBJ1-3, with TRBD1 matching 7 bases. Germline assignment: CDR1 SGHRS and CDR2 YFSETQ. Unmatched junction bases numbered 7, after V lost 0 bases and J lost 7 bases. The CDR3 is 15 residues long. CDR3 in amino acids: CASSLGGQSANTIYF. The CDR3 nucleotides are TGCGCCAGCAGCTTGGGGGGACAGTCCGCGAACACCATATATTTT.

The J gene is TRBJ2-7, the V gene TRBV4-1; 10 nucleotides agree with TRBD2. CDR1 and CDR2 from the germline V gene are MGHRA and YSYEKL. The CDR3 runs to 15 residues. Trimming took 2 bases from V and 4 from J; bases not matched to a gene: 5. The CDR3, as DNA: TGCGCCAGCAGCCAACCCCTAGCGGGGGTTTACGAGCAGTACTTC. This sequence encodes CASSQPLAGVYEQYF.

This sequence joins TRBV15 and TRBJ1-4; 9 bases match TRBD1. J lost 8 bases, V lost 0 bases, and 7 bases had no gene match. The germline gives CDR1 LNHNV, CDR2 YYDKDF (reference sequence). The CDR3 has 16 residues. CDR3 sequence (DNA): TGTGCCACCAGCAGAGAGACGGGACAGGGATGGGAAAAACTGTTTTTT. Translated: CATSRETGQGWEKLFF.

J is TRBJ2-3 and V is TRBV30; TRBD2 is a possible D gene (6 bases). V was cut by 7 bases and J by 1 base, with 9 bases left in between. Germline V gene data show CDR1 as GTSNPN and CDR2 as SVGIG (reference sequence). This CDR3 has 12 residues. CDR3 loop: CAFTGGTDTQYF. DNA of the CDR3: TGTGCCTTTACGGGGGGCACAGATACGCAGTATTTT.

V is TRBV2 and J is TRBJ1-1; no definite D call. Per the germline V gene, CDR1 is SNHLY and CDR2 is FYNNEI. The CDR3 totals 13 residues. With 10 bases removed from V and 0 bases from J, the gap between germline ends came to 12 bases. Written as DNA, the CDR3 is TGTGCCACCTATGAGATTCTGAACACTGAAGCTTTCTTT. Translating it yields CATYEILNTEAFF. Full variable domain (remainder filled in from reference TRBV2 and TRBJ1-1): EPEVTQTPSHQVTQMGQEVILRCVPISNHLYFYWYRQILGQKVEFLVSFYNNEISEKSEIFDDQFSVERPDGSNFTLKIRSTKLEDSAMYFCATYEILNTEAFFGQGTRLTVV.

There are a few counts of this clone. Here the CDR3 DNA reads TGTGCCAGCAGTACCGGGGGAGGTGGGGCCAACGTCCTGACTTTC. Its translation: CASSTGGGGANVLTF. The chain couples TRBV6-6 to TRBJ2-6; D might be TRBD2 (6 bases). Trimming stripped 5 bases from V and 3 bases from J, with 11 bases between. The CDR3 spans 15 residues. Germline-derived CDR1 and CDR2 are MNHNY and SVGAGI (reference sequence).

This chain links TRBV27 with TRBJ2-7; 8 bases match TRBD1. The J segment lost 9 bases and the V segment lost 3 bases, leaving 7 bases of the junction unmatched. The CDR3 has 13 amino acids. Germline V gene sequence: CDR1 MNHEY, CDR2 SMNVEV (reference sequence). CDR3 nucleotide sequence: TGTGCCAGCAGTTTCGACAGGGGTTCTAGGCAGTACTTC. Translating it yields CASSFDRGSRQYF.

The chain carries TRBV5-1 and TRBJ2-5; perhaps TRBD2 as D (5 bases). The CDR3 contains 15 residues. Between the trimmed V and J ends, which lost 0 bases and 3 bases, there was a span of 12 bases. From germline, CDR1 is SGHRS and CDR2 YFSETQ. The CDR3 coding sequence is TGCGCCAGCAGCTTGGTCTTCGGGGTGAAAGAGACCCAGTACTTC. Its translation: CASSLVFGVKETQYF. The full variable domain, completed using reference TRBV5-1 and TRBJ2-5, is KAGVTQTPRYLIKTRGQQVTLSCSPISGHRSVSWYQQTPGQGLQFLFEYFSETQRNKGNFPGRFSGRQFSNSRSEMNVSTLELGDSALYLCASSLVFGVKETQYFGPGTRLLVL.

The J gene is TRBJ1-5, the V gene TRBV11-2, with no clear D. In germline, CDR1 is SGHAT, CDR2 FQNNGV. V lost 5 bases to trimming and J lost 6 bases, with 17 bases between them. This CDR3 region has 15 residues. The CDR3 spells CASSPGTVLGQPQHF. The CDR3 DNA is TGTGCCAGCAGCCCCGGTACAGTCCTGGGTCAGCCCCAGCATTTT.

A remark on this clone: One junction end disagrees with the germline gene, perhaps due to a read error. The chain links TRBV7-7 to TRBJ2-2; tentatively, D is TRBD2 (5 bases). Germline values: CDR1 SSHAT, CDR2 FNYEAQ (reference sequence). The CDR3 contains 16 residues. The CDR3 here is CASSLSASHPPGELFF. The CDR3 region has the DNA TGTGCTAGCAGCTTATCCGCTAGCCACCCTCCCGGGGAGCTGTTTTTT.

The chain uses TRBV5-1 and TRBJ2-1; 15 bases are shared with TRBD2. Germline lookup yields CDR1 SGHRS and CDR2 YFSETQ. Trimming took 0 bases from V and 9 from J; bases not matched to a gene: 10. This CDR3 spans 18 amino acids. The CDR3 DNA is TGCGCCAGCAGCTTGGAGCGGGGACTAGCGGGGGGCGGGGGTGAGCAGTTCTTC. Its protein is CASSLERGLAGGGGEQFF.

V is TRBV12-5 and J is TRBJ1-1; D is unclear. CDR1 and CDR2 from the germline V gene are LGHNT and FRNRAP. V was trimmed by 3 bases and J by 0 bases, leaving 5 bases between them. This CDR3 has 13 amino acids. The CDR3 DNA sequence: TGTGCTAGTGGTTTATTCGTGAACACTGAAGCTTTCTTT. Residues: CASGLFVNTEAFF.

The chain has TRBV30 and TRBJ1-2; D perhaps matches TRBD1 (5 bases). CDR3 length: 13 residues. From germline, CDR1 is GTSNPN and CDR2 SVGIG (reference sequence). Trimming took off 3 bases at V and 5 bases at J, with 13 bases between the two ends. DNA of the CDR3: TGTGCCTGGAGCGGCACAGGCTCATATGGCTACACCTTC. Its translation: CAWSGTGSYGYTF.